This T cell receptor (beta chain) was sequenced during a study of blood T cells in healthy people across ages. CDR1 is MNHEY and CDR2 is SVGEGT in the germline V gene. CDR3 length: 17 residues. Trimming took off 8 bases at V and 2 bases at J, with 23 bases between the two ends. Then a second PCR, running about 6 to 12 cycles, was carried out with a sample-barcoded 5' primer and a J-beta primer mix. MiXCR, run by TCRdb on the 5' RACE reads, gives a single entry per CDR3 protein. The data show 850,000 to 1,000,000 distinct CDR3 sequences, with under 50% seen just once and roughly 12% held by the top ten. To note about this clonotype: What it binds is unknown.

General study findings and limits: The unsorted PBMCs prevented any conclusive comparison of naive versus antigen-experienced cells.

This chain uses TRBV6-2 or TRBV6-3 with TRBJ2-3, with D tentatively TRBD1 (5 bases). Sequenced input: blood. The receptor was isolated from a man between 25 and 39 years old in good health. This CDR3 is CASSSPRAQATTDTQYF. The DNA for the CDR3 is TGTGCCAGCTCCTCGCCTCGGGCACAGGCGACCACAGATACGCAGTATTTT.